Presented here are 8 T cell receptor beta chains from one specimen sequenced in a study of human CD8 memory T cell subsets. Preparation of the TCR beta libraries relied on UMI-labeled 5' RACE. TCRdb processed the 5' RACE reads again and assigns one entry to each CDR3 protein, with no DNA. The table counts 7,500 to 8,500 distinct CDR3 sequences; over 20% lies in the top ten. Sequencing was done on a sample of CD8+ T cells from PBMCs. All receptors derive from a human donor in good health.

According to its frequency, this clonotype is medium-sized (0.01 to 0.1%). This chain joins TRBV20-1 and TRBJ2-5; TCRdb's D gene call, TRBD2, goes unchecked for lack of DNA. CDR3 length: 17 residues. Germline-derived CDR1 and CDR2 are DFQATT and SNEGSKA (reference sequence). CDR3 region: CSARDDDEWREGETQYF.

This rearrangement joins TRBV29-1 to TRBJ2-7; lacking DNA, the TRBD1 call made by TCRdb goes unchecked. CDR1 is SQVTM, CDR2 ANQGSEA, per germline. There are 15 residues in the CDR3. Here the CDR3 reads CSVEGGATPAYEQYF.

The rearrangement uses TRBV7-8 and TRBJ2-3; absent DNA, TCRdb's TRBD2 call cannot be checked. The CDR3 loop spans 19 amino acids. The germline V gene encodes CDR1 SGHVS and CDR2 FQNEAQ. The chain's CDR3 is CASSLRTGTSGDLTDTQYF.

J is TRBJ2-7 and V is TRBV20-1; lacking DNA, the TRBD2 call made by TCRdb goes unchecked. The CDR3 contains 13 residues. CDR1 is DFQATT, CDR2 SNEGSKA, per germline (reference sequence). CDR3 sequence: CSAPGLAAYEQYF.

The V gene is TRBV7-8, the J gene TRBJ2-5; the D call from TCRdb, TRBD1, cannot be confirmed without DNA. The V gene's germline CDR1 is SGHVS and CDR2 FQNEAQ. The CDR3 contains 13 residues. The CDR3 reads CASSDGPGETQYF.

The V and J genes are TRBV13 and TRBJ1-2; TCRdb picks TRBD1, but there is no DNA to check that call. The CDR3 runs to 16 residues. Germline V gives CDR1 PRHDT, CDR2 FYEKMQ (reference sequence). The CDR3 sequence: CASSHQDRATNYGYTF.

J is TRBJ2-5 and V is TRBV28. Germline CDR1 is MDHEN and CDR2 is SYDVKM. This CDR3 comprises 14 residues. The CDR3 protein is CASSSRWSKETQYF.

V usage is TRBV19 and J usage is TRBJ2-2; TCRdb returns TRBD2, unconfirmable since there is no DNA. CDR3 size: 12 residues. Germline loops: CDR1 LNHDA, CDR2 SQIVND (reference sequence). This CDR3 is CASKAGGLELFF.